The rows below give T cell receptor beta chains drawn from one sample of a study of blood T cell repertoires in COVID-19. Generated by immunoSEQ multiplex PCR, the TCRdb table keeps only in-frame clones and is missing some. The sample yields approximately 240,000 clones, 87% seen once. Sequenced input: PBMCs or T cells enriched from blood (not recorded which). All receptors derive from a woman in her twenties or thirties with acute COVID-19. CDR3s include the opening cysteine and the closing phenylalanine or tryptophan. The D gene is left open where the match is weak. Only some rows state a clone size, as once, few, many or a class for expanded clones.

d_gene	v_gene	j_gene	abundance	CDR3nt	CDR3aa
TRBD1	TRBV19	TRBJ1-5	once	TGTGCCACCGAACAGGGGGCGAGCAATCAGCCCCAGCATTTT	CATEQGASNQPQHF
TRBD1	TRBV28	TRBJ1-5	.	TGTGCCAGCAGTGACAGGGGAAATATGCGGCCCCAGCATTTT	CASSDRGNMRPQHF
TRBD1	TRBV4-3	TRBJ2-2	.	TGCGCCAGCAGCCAAGACTGGGACAGGGGGCGCGAGAGGGCCGGGGAGCTGTTTTTT	CASSQDWDRGRERAGELFF
TRBD2	TRBV4-3	TRBJ2-1	.	TGCGCCAGCAGCCAAGAGGCTAGCGGGAGAAATGAGCAGTTCTTC	CASSQEASGRNEQFF
TRBD1	TRBV2	TRBJ1-2	.	TGTGCCAGCAGTGAAGCCTCGGGGACAGCTTCAAATGGCTACACCTTC	CASSEASGTASNGYTF
.	TRBV5-4	TRBJ1-1	.	TGTGCCAGCAGCCTCCCCGGTCGTACGGCTTTCTTT	CASSLPGRTAFF
.	TRBV4-3	TRBJ1-5	.	TGCGCCAGCAGCCAAGATTTGGGGGGGGCTCAGCCCCAGCATTTT	CASSQDLGGAQPQHF
.	TRBV19	TRBJ2-3	.	TGTGCCAGTAGTATAGTCGGTCTTGGAGATACGCAGTATTTT	CASSIVGLGDTQYF
.	TRBV6-5	TRBJ2-5	.	TGTGCCAGCAGTTACGATGCGTTGTCTGAGACCCAGTACTTC	CASSYDALSETQYF
.	TRBV27	TRBJ1-4	once	TGTGCCAGCAGTGAGCTTGCAACTAATGAAAAACTGTTTTTT	CASSELATNEKLFF
TRBD1	TRBV2	TRBJ1-2	many	TGTGCCAGCAGTGAACGGGCGACAGGGGTCTATGGCTACACCTTC	CASSERATGVYGYTF
TRBD1	TRBV7-7	TRBJ2-2	once	TGTGCTAGCAGCTTAGACAGGGGCCGGGAGCTGTTTTTT	CASSLDRGRELFF
.	TRBV19	TRBJ2-5	.	TGTGCCAGTAGCCACCGGACAGCAAAAGAGACCCAGTACTTC	CASSHRTAKETQYF
.	TRBV12-5	TRBJ1-1	once	TGTGCTAGTGGTTTGGGCCAGGGTGCCCAGGCTGAAGCTTTCTTT	CASGLGQGAQAEAFF
.	TRBV5-1	TRBJ1-1	once	TGCGCCAGCAGCCGCGACTCCGGGAACACTGAAGCTTTCTTT	CASSRDSGNTEAFF
TRBD1	TRBV28	TRBJ1-1	.	TGTGCCAGCAGTCAAGCAGGACAGGGTAACACTGAAGCTTTCTTT	CASSQAGQGNTEAFF
.	TRBV19	TRBJ1-1	.	TGTGCCAGTAGTATAGGTCCGAACTCCATTGAAGCTTTCTTT	CASSIGPNSIEAFF
.	TRBV7-3	TRBJ1-4	.	TGTGCCAGCAGCGCCGAACAGAGCAGTAATGAAAAACTGTTTTTT	CASSAEQSSNEKLFF
TRBD1	TRBV10-1	TRBJ1-1	once	TGCGCCAGCAGTGATGGGGGACAGGCGAACACTGAAGCTTTCTTT	CASSDGGQANTEAFF
.	TRBV24-1	TRBJ2-5	.	TGTGCCACCAGTGATAACTCTCCGGGACATCCTTTAGAGACCCAGTACTTC	CATSDNSPGHPLETQYF
TRBD1	TRBV2	TRBJ1-1	once	TGTGCCAGCCCGGATGACAGGGGTCGTTTGAACACTGAAGCTTTCTTT	CASPDDRGRLNTEAFF
TRBD2	TRBV7-2	TRBJ2-3	.	TGTGCCAGCAGCTCATCCGGGCGGCGGGGGGGAAGGGATACGCAGTATTTT	CASSSSGRRGGRDTQYF
.	TRBV5-1	TRBJ2-1	.	TGCGCCAGCAGCTTCAAGCAGGGAGGCTCCTACAATGAGCAGTTCTTC	CASSFKQGGSYNEQFF
.	TRBV7-9	TRBJ2-1	.	TGTGCCAGCAGCTTAGCGGCGGGTTTCGGATCCTACAATGAGCAGTTCTTC	CASSLAAGFGSYNEQFF
.	TRBV10-3	TRBJ1-4	.	TGTGCCTCCAGACAGGTGATTAATGAAAAACTGTTTTTT	CASRQVINEKLFF
.	TRBV2	TRBJ2-1	.	TGTGCCAGCAGATGGGCAGCCTCCTACAATGAGCAGTTCTTC	CASRWAASYNEQFF
TRBD1	TRBV28	TRBJ1-2	.	TGTGCCAGCAGTTTGACAGGGACGAGTGGCTACACCTTC	CASSLTGTSGYTF
TRBD1	TRBV7-9	TRBJ2-1	few	TGTGCCAGCAGCGCCGGACAGGGATCCCCCGCCAATGAGCAGTTCTTC	CASSAGQGSPANEQFF
.	TRBV14	TRBJ1-2	.	TGTGCCAGCAGCCCCCGACAGAGGGGGTATGGCTACACCTTC	CASSPRQRGYGYTF
.	TRBV28	TRBJ2-2	few	TGTGCCAGCAGTTCCTACGGGGAGCTGTTTTTT	CASSSYGELFF
.	TRBV2	TRBJ1-6	.	TGTGCCAGCACGGAGGGTTCACCCCTCCACTTT	CASTEGSPLHF
TRBD1	TRBV6-5	TRBJ1-4	.	TGTGCCAGCAGGTCCGCCGGGACAGCTAATGAAAAACTGTTTTTT	CASRSAGTANEKLFF
TRBD1	TRBV2	TRBJ1-5	.	TGTGCCAGCAGTGGTGGGACAGGGGGCCATCAGCCCCAGCATTTT	CASSGGTGGHQPQHF
TRBD2	TRBV29-1	TRBJ2-7	.	TGCAGCGTCTCAACAGATGGGACTAGCGGGAGCTACGAGCAGTACTTC	CSVSTDGTSGSYEQYF
.	TRBV19	TRBJ2-7	.	TGTGCCAGTAGTATCAGGAGGCTCCTAGACTCCGAGCAGTACTTC	CASSIRRLLDSEQYF
TRBD1	TRBV5-1	TRBJ1-2	few	TGCGCCAGCAGCTTGGTTTCGGACAGGGCGTATGGCTACACCTTC	CASSLVSDRAYGYTF
TRBD1	TRBV2	TRBJ1-2	few	TGTGCCAGCAGTGACTCCACAGGGGGTTATGGCTACACCTTC	CASSDSTGGYGYTF
TRBD2	TRBV3-1/TRBV3-2	TRBJ2-5	.	TGTGCCAGCAGGTCAACACTAGCGGACCAAGAGACCCAGTACTTC	CASRSTLADQETQYF
TRBD1	TRBV7-9	TRBJ1-2	once	TGTGCCAGCAGCTTAGGGACAGGGGACGGCTACACCTTC	CASSLGTGDGYTF
.	TRBV7-2	TRBJ1-2	once	TGTGCCAGCAGCCAAGGGACACATCCTACTAACTATGGCTACACCTTC	CASSQGTHPTNYGYTF
.	TRBV30	TRBJ1-2	.	TGTGCCTGGAGTGTAGAGCAGCCGCCGGGTGGCTACACCTTC	CAWSVEQPPGGYTF
.	TRBV6-1	TRBJ1-2	.	TGTGCCAGCAGTGTAGCCAGGGGCAGTGGCTACACCTTC	CASSVARGSGYTF
.	TRBV5-6	TRBJ1-5	.	TGTGCCAGCAGCAGGCAGGGAACAGGAGAAAATCAGCCCCAGCATTTT	CASSRQGTGENQPQHF
TRBD1	TRBV5-1	TRBJ1-2	.	TGCGCCAGCGGATCTCCGGGACAGACCTATGGCTACACCTTC	CASGSPGQTYGYTF
.	TRBV3-1/TRBV3-2	TRBJ2-5	.	TGTGCCAGCAGCTTCCGACAGGCCCAAGAGACCCAGTACTTC	CASSFRQAQETQYF
TRBD1	TRBV6-2/TRBV6-3	TRBJ2-1	.	TGTGTCAGCAGTTACAGGGACAGGGGGCGCGTCAATGAGCAGTTCTTC	CVSSYRDRGRVNEQFF
.	TRBV24-1	TRBJ2-1	once	TGTGCCACCAGTGATTCGGGGCAGGGGACCTACAATGAGCAGTTCTTC	CATSDSGQGTYNEQFF
.	TRBV7-9	TRBJ1-5	once	TGTGCCAGCAGCAGGGGGGAGGGGAATCAGCCCCAGCATTTT	CASSRGEGNQPQHF
TRBD2	TRBV9	TRBJ2-5	.	TGTGCCAGCAGCGTAGGGGTTGCGGGAGACCAAGAGACCCAGTACTTC	CASSVGVAGDQETQYF
.	TRBV5-6	TRBJ1-2	.	TGTGCCAGCATCGGCAGGGTCGGGTATGGCTACACCTTC	CASIGRVGYGYTF
.	TRBV6-5	TRBJ1-2	.	TGTGCCAGCAGGACCACAGGACCAGCTAGGGGCTACACCTTC	CASRTTGPARGYTF
TRBD2	TRBV2	TRBJ2-7	.	TGTGCCAGCAGTGACACTAGCGGGAGCTCCTACGAGCAGTACTTC	CASSDTSGSSYEQYF
.	TRBV5-1	TRBJ2-2	.	TGCGCCAGCATGACAGACAACACCGGGGAGCTGTTTTTT	CASMTDNTGELFF
.	TRBV6-5	TRBJ1-5	.	TGTGCCAGCAGCCTGGCGGGGAGGGGCAATCAGCCCCAGCATTTT	CASSLAGRGNQPQHF
.	TRBV18	TRBJ1-3	.	TGTGCCAGCTCACCGACAGTCGCTGGAAACACCATATATTTT	CASSPTVAGNTIYF